This T cell receptor (beta chain) is drawn from a study of blood T cell repertoires in COVID-19. This table comes from immunoSEQ multiplex PCR, and its TCRdb copy is limited to in-frame clones, with some not included. The table shows some 300,000 clones, with about 91% occurring only once. This clone was found a few times. The V gene's germline CDR1 is MDHEN and CDR2 SYDVKM. Trimming took off 5 bases at V and 0 bases at J, with 11 bases between the two ends. The CDR3 has 15 amino acids. The rearrangement links TRBV28 to TRBJ1-5, with D perhaps TRBD1 (6 bases). The source is a woman aged 30 to 39 who had recovered from COVID-19. Material: peripheral blood. CDR3: CASSGGGNSNQPQHF. CDR3 nucleotides: TGTGCCAGCAGTGGGGGCGGAAATAGCAATCAGCCCCAGCATTTT.